These T cell receptor beta chains were read from a single sample in a study of graft-versus-host responses after intestinal transplantation. The assay was immunoSEQ multiplex PCR, and TCRdb's table has in-frame clones only and misses some. The table lists some 87,000 clones, 85% to 95% of them singletons. The antigens of these receptors remain unknown. This sample comprised unstimulated CD8+ T cells sorted from spleen or lymph node cells, obtained before transplant. These receptors all come from a human donor who was the organ donor for an intestinal transplant. The CDR3 runs from the conserved cysteine through the conserved F or W. Fields, in order: V gene, D gene, clone size, J gene, CDR3 protein, CDR3 DNA. A D gene is named only where the DNA matches it firmly. Some rows have no size entry. The others give once, few or many, or a class for an expanded clone.

TRBV5-6	TRBD2	-	TRBJ2-1	CASSFLGLASPEQFF	TGTGCCAGCAGCTTCCTGGGACTAGCCAGTCCTGAGCAGTTCTTC
TRBV25-1	-	-	TRBJ1-2	CASSAPGVYYGYTF	TGTGCCAGCAGTGCCCCAGGGGTCTACTATGGCTACACCTTC
TRBV9	TRBD2	-	TRBJ2-7	CASSPAGGRDEQYF	TGTGCCAGCAGTCCAGCGGGAGGCCGGGACGAGCAGTACTTC
TRBV7-2	-	-	TRBJ1-2	CASSSYRQITNYGYTF	TGTGCCAGCAGCTCATACCGACAGATAACTAACTATGGCTACACCTTC
TRBV14	TRBD2	-	TRBJ2-7	CASSSQALGLAGEQYF	TGTGCCAGCAGTAGCCAAGCTCTGGGACTAGCCGGCGAGCAGTACTTC
TRBV4-1	TRBD1	-	TRBJ2-4	CASSDRGAAKNIQYF	TGCGCCAGCAGCGACAGGGGTGCCGCCAAAAACATTCAGTACTTC
TRBV4-2	TRBD2	-	TRBJ2-7	CASSLSGGASEQYF	TGTGCCAGCAGCCTTAGCGGGGGGGCCTCCGAGCAGTACTTC
TRBV7-6	-	-	TRBJ2-4	CASSPTRAKNIQYF	TGTGCCAGCAGCCCAACCAGGGCCAAAAACATTCAGTACTTC
TRBV6-1	-	once	TRBJ1-2	CASSEYGAPYYGYTF	TGTGCCAGCAGTGAATATGGGGCCCCTTACTATGGCTACACCTTC
TRBV4-3	TRBD1	-	TRBJ2-2	CASSQRPQGRIWYTGELFF	TGCGCCAGCAGCCAGCGACCACAGGGGCGGATATGGTACACCGGGGAGCTGTTTTTT
TRBV13	-	-	TRBJ2-7	CASSLGAAEYEQYF	TGTGCCAGCAGCTTAGGGGCGGCGGAATACGAGCAGTACTTC
TRBV2	TRBD1	-	TRBJ1-3	CASRGTGPNTIYF	TGTGCCAGCAGAGGGACAGGCCCGAACACCATATATTTT
TRBV7-2	-	once	TRBJ1-1	CASSLTSYTLNTEAFF	TGTGCCAGCAGCCTAACCTCTTATACCTTGAACACTGAAGCTTTCTTT
TRBV7-9	-	-	TRBJ1-1	CASSLFTGMPNTEAFF	TGTGCCAGCAGCTTATTTACAGGGATGCCTAACACTGAAGCTTTCTTT
TRBV7-9	TRBD2	once	TRBJ2-2	CASSGLANTGELFF	TGTGCCAGCAGCGGACTAGCGAACACCGGGGAGCTGTTTTTT
TRBV7-9	-	-	TRBJ2-1	CASSFQDLREQFF	TGTGCCAGCAGCTTCCAAGACTTACGTGAGCAGTTCTTC
TRBV10-3	-	-	TRBJ1-1	CAISESRGGTEAFF	TGTGCCATCAGTGAGTCACGGGGGGGCACTGAAGCTTTCTTT
TRBV9	TRBD1	-	TRBJ1-5	CASSRDRGQGQPQHF	TGTGCCAGCAGCCGCGACAGGGGGCAGGGTCAGCCCCAGCATTTT
TRBV19	-	-	TRBJ2-7	CASSMGGDQYF	TGTGCCAGTAGCATGGGAGGAGATCAGTACTTC
TRBV13	-	once	TRBJ1-3	CASSYNPTTIYF	TGTGCCAGCAGCTACAATCCAACAACCATATATTTT
TRBV7-8	TRBD1	-	TRBJ2-7	CASSVGQGVFEQYF	TGTGCCAGCAGCGTCGGACAGGGGGTTTTCGAGCAGTACTTC
TRBV10-2	TRBD2	-	TRBJ2-7	CASSQRTRTSVDEQYF	TGCGCCAGCAGTCAGCGAACCCGGACTAGCGTCGACGAGCAGTACTTC
TRBV28	TRBD2	-	TRBJ2-3	CASSSPGTSLGGLWTDTQYF	TGTGCCAGCAGCTCCCCCGGGACTAGCTTAGGGGGACTTTGGACAGATACGCAGTATTTT
TRBV5-6	TRBD1	few	TRBJ1-1	CASREQGITEAFF	TGTGCCAGCAGGGAACAGGGGATCACTGAAGCTTTCTTT
TRBV11-2	-	once	TRBJ2-3	CASSLGRHITDTQYF	TGTGCCAGCAGCTTAGGGCGGCACATCACAGATACGCAGTATTTT
TRBV4-2	-	-	TRBJ2-2	CASSQDRRNTGELFF	TGTGCCAGCAGCCAAGATCGGAGGAACACCGGGGAGCTGTTTTTT
TRBV6-5	-	-	TRBJ2-7	CASSPPGKGGEQYF	TGTGCCAGCAGCCCGCCAGGGAAGGGTGGCGAGCAGTACTTC
TRBV28	TRBD2	-	TRBJ2-5	CASSLGTSGETQYF	TGTGCCAGCAGTCTAGGGACTAGCGGGGAGACCCAGTACTTC
TRBV19	TRBD2	-	TRBJ2-3	CASSPWEGNTDTQYF	TGTGCCAGTAGTCCGTGGGAGGGGAACACAGATACGCAGTATTTT
TRBV28	-	-	TRBJ1-2	CASSLSGTPITYGYTF	TGTGCCAGCAGTTTATCCGGGACACCTATAACCTATGGCTACACCTTC
TRBV6-1	TRBD1	-	TRBJ1-1	CASSATRGQAVNTEAFF	TGTGCCAGCAGTGCGACGAGGGGACAGGCGGTGAACACTGAAGCTTTCTTT
TRBV4-2	TRBD2	-	TRBJ2-3	CASSPRSGTATQYF	TGTGCCAGCAGCCCGAGGAGCGGGACGGCTACGCAGTATTTT
TRBV19	-	-	TRBJ1-2	CASSILLNTPGYTF	TGTGCCAGTAGTATACTCCTTAACACCCCGGGCTACACCTTC
TRBV10-3	-	-	TRBJ2-1	CAISESGGPYNEQFF	TGTGCCATCAGTGAGTCAGGCGGGCCCTACAATGAGCAGTTCTTC
TRBV27	TRBD2	-	TRBJ2-5	CASSSPGGARETQYF	TGTGCCAGCAGTTCCCCGGGGGGGGCGCGGGAGACCCAGTACTTC
TRBV5-5	TRBD1	-	TRBJ2-7	CASRDRGTYEQYF	TGTGCCAGCAGAGACAGGGGGACCTACGAGCAGTACTTC
TRBV28	TRBD2	-	TRBJ2-7	CASSVWAGTTPYEQYF	TGTGCCAGCAGCGTGTGGGCCGGGACTACTCCCTACGAGCAGTACTTC
TRBV27	-	-	TRBJ2-7	CASSLSIGVAHEQYF	TGTGCCAGCAGTTTATCAATCGGGGTTGCCCACGAGCAGTACTTC
TRBV4-1	TRBD2	-	TRBJ2-1	CASSPVGGDEQFF	TGCGCCAGCAGCCCCGTCGGGGGGGACGAGCAGTTCTTC
TRBV10-3	-	-	TRBJ1-5	CASEATSNQPQHF	TGTGCCTCCGAGGCGACCTCCAATCAGCCCCAGCATTTT
TRBV11-2	-	-	TRBJ1-1	CASSLETGMNTEAFF	TGTGCCAGCAGCTTAGAAACAGGAATGAACACTGAAGCTTTCTTT
TRBV19	TRBD1	-	TRBJ2-7	CASSPGQGYVQYF	TGTGCCAGTAGTCCTGGACAGGGATACGTGCAGTACTTC
TRBV28	-	-	TRBJ2-2	CASSLGARPNTGELFF	TGTGCCAGCAGTTTAGGGGCCAGGCCGAACACCGGGGAGCTGTTTTTT
TRBV7-2	TRBD2	once	TRBJ2-3	CASSKRLAFQTGGFWQYF	TGTGCCAGCAGCAAGAGACTAGCGTTCCAAACCGGGGGGTTTTGGCAGTATTTT
TRBV20-1	-	-	TRBJ2-1	CSASLGQKQFF	TGCAGTGCTAGTTTGGGGCAAAAGCAGTTCTTC